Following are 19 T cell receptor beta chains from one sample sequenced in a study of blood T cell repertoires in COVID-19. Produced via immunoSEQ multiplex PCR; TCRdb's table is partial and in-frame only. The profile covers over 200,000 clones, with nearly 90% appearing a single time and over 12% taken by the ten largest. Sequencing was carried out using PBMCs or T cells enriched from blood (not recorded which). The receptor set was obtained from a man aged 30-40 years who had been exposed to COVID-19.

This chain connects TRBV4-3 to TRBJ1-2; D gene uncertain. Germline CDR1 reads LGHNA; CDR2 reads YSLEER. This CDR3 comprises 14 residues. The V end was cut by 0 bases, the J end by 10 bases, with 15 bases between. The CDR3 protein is CASSQDFGVNDYTF. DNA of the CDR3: TGCGCCAGCAGCCAAGATTTCGGAGTAAACGACTACACCTTC.

The CDR3 loop reads CASSLSGQLNTEAFF. The CDR3 bases are TGTGCCAGCAGCTTGTCCGGACAGCTAAACACTGAAGCTTTCTTT. The J gene is TRBJ1-1, the V gene TRBV5-4, with a weak D call TRBD1 (6 bases). V was clipped by 1 base and J by 2 bases, with 12 bases between them. The germline gives CDR1 SGHNT, CDR2 YYREEE (reference sequence). The CDR3 sequence is 15 residues long.

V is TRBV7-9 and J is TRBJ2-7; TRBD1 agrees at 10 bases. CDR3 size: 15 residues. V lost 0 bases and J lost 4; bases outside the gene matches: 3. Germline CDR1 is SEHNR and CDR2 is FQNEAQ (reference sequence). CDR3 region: CASSLAGGQGYEQYF. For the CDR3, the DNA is TGTGCCAGCAGCTTAGCCGGGGGACAGGGGTACGAGCAGTACTTC.

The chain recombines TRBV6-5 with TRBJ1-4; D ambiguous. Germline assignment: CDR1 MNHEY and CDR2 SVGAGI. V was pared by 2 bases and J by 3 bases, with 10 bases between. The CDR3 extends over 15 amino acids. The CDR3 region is CASSYGLGANEKLFF. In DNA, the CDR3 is TGTGCCAGCAGTTACGGGCTGGGCGCTAATGAAAAACTGTTTTTT.

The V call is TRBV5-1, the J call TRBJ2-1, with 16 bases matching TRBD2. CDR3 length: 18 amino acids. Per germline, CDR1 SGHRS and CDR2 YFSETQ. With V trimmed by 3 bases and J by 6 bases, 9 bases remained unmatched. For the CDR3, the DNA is TGCGCCAGCAGCTACTCAGCCGGGACTAGCGGGGGGGCCAATGAGCAGTTCTTC. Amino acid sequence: CASSYSAGTSGGANEQFF. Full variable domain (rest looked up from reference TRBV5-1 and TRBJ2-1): KAGVTQTPRYLIKTRGQQVTLSCSPISGHRSVSWYQQTPGQGLQFLFEYFSETQRNKGNFPGRFSGRQFSNSRSEMNVSTLELGDSALYLCASSYSAGTSGGANEQFFGPGTRLTVL.

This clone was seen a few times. CDR3 nucleotides: TGTGCCACCAGCATACTCAACCAGGGATCGGAGACCCAGTACTTC. Protein product: CATSILNQGSETQYF. The rearrangement links TRBV15 to TRBJ2-5; a possible D gene is TRBD1 (5 bases). The CDR3 length is 15 residues. The germline gives CDR1 LNHNV, CDR2 YYDKDF (reference sequence). V lost 4 bases, J lost 5 bases, and 17 bases lay in between.

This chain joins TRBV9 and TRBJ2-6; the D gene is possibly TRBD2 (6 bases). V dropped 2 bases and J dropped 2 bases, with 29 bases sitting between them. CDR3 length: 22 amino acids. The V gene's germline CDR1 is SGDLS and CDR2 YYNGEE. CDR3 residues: CASSVALSGVVAAGAGANVLTF. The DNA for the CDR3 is TGTGCCAGCAGCGTCGCCCTTAGCGGAGTTGTTGCGGCCGGAGCTGGGGCCAACGTCCTGACTTTC.

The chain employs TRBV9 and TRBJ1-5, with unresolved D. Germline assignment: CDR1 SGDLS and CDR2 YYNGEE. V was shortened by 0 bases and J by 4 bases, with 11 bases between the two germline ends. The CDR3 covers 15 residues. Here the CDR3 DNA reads TGTGCCAGCAGCGTAGGAGAACTACTTAATCAGCCCCAGCATTTT. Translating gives CASSVGELLNQPQHF. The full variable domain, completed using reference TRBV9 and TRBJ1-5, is DSGVTQTPKHLITATGQRVTLRCSPRSGDLSVYWYQQSLDQGLQFLIQYYNGEERAKGNILERFSAQQFPDLHSELNLSSLELGDSALYFCASSVGELLNQPQHFGDGTRLSIL.

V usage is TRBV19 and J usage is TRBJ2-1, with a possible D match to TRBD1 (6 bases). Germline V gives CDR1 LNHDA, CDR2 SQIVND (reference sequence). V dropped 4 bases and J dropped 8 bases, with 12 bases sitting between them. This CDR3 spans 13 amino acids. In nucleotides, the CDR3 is TGTGCCAGTAGTAGTCAGACAGGTCATGAGCAGTTCTTC. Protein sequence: CASSSQTGHEQFF.

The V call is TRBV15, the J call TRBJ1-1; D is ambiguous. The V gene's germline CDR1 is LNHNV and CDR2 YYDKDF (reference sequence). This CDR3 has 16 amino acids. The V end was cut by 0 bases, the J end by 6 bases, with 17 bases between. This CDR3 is CATSRDMAGSLSEAFF. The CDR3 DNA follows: TGTGCCACCAGCAGAGATATGGCGGGTAGTTTATCTGAAGCTTTCTTT.

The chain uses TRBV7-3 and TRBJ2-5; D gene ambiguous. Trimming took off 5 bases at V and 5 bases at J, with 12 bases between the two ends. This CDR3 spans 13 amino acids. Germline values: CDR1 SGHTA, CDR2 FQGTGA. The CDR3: CASSPSQIETQYF. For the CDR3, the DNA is TGTGCCAGCAGCCCGTCTCAGATTGAGACCCAGTACTTC.

For the CDR3, the DNA is TGTGCCAGCAGTTTCCAGACAGGTTTTAATTCACCCCTCCACTTT. Translated, it gives CASSFQTGFNSPLHF. V gene TRBV27 combines with J gene TRBJ1-6; D might be TRBD1 (6 bases). Germline V lookup: CDR1 MNHEY, CDR2 SMNVEV (reference sequence). The CDR3 runs to 15 residues. Trimming took 3 bases from V and 6 from J, leaving 12 bases between them.

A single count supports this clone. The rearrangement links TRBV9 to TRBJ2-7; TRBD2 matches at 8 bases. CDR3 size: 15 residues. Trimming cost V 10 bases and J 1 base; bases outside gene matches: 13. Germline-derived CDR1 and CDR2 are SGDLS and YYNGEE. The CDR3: CAFPSLGTRSYEQYF. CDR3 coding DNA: TGTGCCTTCCCTTCGTTGGGGACTAGATCCTACGAGCAGTACTTC. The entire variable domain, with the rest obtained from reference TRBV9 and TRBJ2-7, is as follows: DSGVTQTPKHLITATGQRVTLRCSPRSGDLSVYWYQQSLDQGLQFLIQYYNGEERAKGNILERFSAQQFPDLHSELNLSSLELGDSALYFCAFPSLGTRSYEQYFGPGTRLTVT.

CDR3 nucleotides: TGTGCCAGCAGCTTCCTGGACAGGGAGGCTTTCTTT. Residues: CASSFLDREAFF. This chain joins TRBV11-2 and TRBJ1-1, with 8 bases aligning to TRBD1. CDR3 length equals 12 residues. Germline V gene data show CDR1 as SGHAT and CDR2 as FQNNGV. Trimming took 3 bases from V and 11 from J; bases not matched to a gene: 5.

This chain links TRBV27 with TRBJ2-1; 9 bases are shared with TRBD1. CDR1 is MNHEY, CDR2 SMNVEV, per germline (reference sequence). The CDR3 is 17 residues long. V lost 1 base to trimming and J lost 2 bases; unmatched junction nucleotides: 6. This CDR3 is CASSLYHGQGPYNEQFF. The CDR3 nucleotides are TGTGCCAGCAGTTTATACCATGGACAGGGGCCCTACAATGAGCAGTTCTTC.

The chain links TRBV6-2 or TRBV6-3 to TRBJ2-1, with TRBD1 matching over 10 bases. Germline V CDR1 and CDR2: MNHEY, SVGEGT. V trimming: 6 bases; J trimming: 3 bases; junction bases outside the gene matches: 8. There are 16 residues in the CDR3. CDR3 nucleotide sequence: TGTGCCAGCAGCCGAACCGGGACAGGGGTCTACAATGAGCAGTTCTTC. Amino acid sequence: CASSRTGTGVYNEQFF.

CDR3 sequence: CASSLLPGRNGYTF. CDR3 nucleotide sequence: TGTGCCAGCAGTTTACTACCAGGGCGTAATGGCTACACCTTC. This chain uses TRBV27 with TRBJ1-2, with D possibly matching TRBD1 (5 bases). The V and J ends lost 2 bases and 6 bases respectively, with 13 bases between them. Germline V gives CDR1 MNHEY, CDR2 SMNVEV (reference sequence). The length of the CDR3 is 14 residues.

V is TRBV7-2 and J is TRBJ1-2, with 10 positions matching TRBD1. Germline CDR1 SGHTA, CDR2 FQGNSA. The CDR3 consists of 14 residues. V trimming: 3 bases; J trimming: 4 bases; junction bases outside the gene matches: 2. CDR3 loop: CASSFGQGGYGYTF. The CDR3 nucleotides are TGTGCCAGCAGCTTCGGACAGGGGGGCTATGGCTACACCTTC. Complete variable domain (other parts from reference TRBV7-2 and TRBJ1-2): GAGVSQSPSNKVTEKGKDVELRCDPISGHTALYWYRQSLGQGLEFLIYFQGNSAPDKSGLPSDRFSAERTGGSVSTLTIQRTQQEDSAVYLCASSFGQGGYGYTFGSGTRLTVV.

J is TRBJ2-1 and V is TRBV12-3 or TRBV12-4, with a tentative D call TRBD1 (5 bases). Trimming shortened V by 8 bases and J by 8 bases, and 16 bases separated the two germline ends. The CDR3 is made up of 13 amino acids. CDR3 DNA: TGTGCCAGCCGCGTTGGGGCGGCGGATGAGCAGTTCTTC. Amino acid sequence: CASRVGAADEQFF.